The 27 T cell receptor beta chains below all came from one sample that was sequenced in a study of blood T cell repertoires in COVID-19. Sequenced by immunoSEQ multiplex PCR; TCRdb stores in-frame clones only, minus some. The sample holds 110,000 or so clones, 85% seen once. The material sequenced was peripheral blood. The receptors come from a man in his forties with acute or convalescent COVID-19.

CDR3 sequence reads: CASSLAIGGPRGYTF. DNA for the CDR3: TGCGCCAGCAGCTTGGCCATCGGGGGGCCACGCGGCTACACCTTC. The chain couples TRBV5-1 to TRBJ1-2, with a weak D call TRBD1 (6 bases). The V gene's germline CDR1 is SGHRS and CDR2 YFSETQ. CDR3 size: 15 residues. The germline V and J ends were trimmed by 0 bases and 8 bases, with 17 bases remaining between them. Supplemented by reference TRBV5-1 and TRBJ1-2, the full variable domain reads KAGVTQTPRYLIKTRGQQVTLSCSPISGHRSVSWYQQTPGQGLQFLFEYFSETQRNKGNFPGRFSGRQFSNSRSEMNVSTLELGDSALYLCASSLAIGGPRGYTFGSGTRLTVV.

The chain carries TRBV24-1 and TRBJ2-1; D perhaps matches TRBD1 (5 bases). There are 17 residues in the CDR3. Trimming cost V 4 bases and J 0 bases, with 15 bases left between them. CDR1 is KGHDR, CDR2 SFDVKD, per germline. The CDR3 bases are TGTGCCACCAGTGACCCCTCGGACACCTACTCCTACAATGAGCAGTTCTTC. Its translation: CATSDPSDTYSYNEQFF.

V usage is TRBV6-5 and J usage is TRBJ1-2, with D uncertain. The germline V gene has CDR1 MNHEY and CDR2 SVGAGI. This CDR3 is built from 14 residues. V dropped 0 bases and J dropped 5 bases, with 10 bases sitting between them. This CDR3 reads CASSYSRASYGYTF. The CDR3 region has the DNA TGTGCCAGCAGTTACTCGAGGGCAAGTTATGGCTACACCTTC.

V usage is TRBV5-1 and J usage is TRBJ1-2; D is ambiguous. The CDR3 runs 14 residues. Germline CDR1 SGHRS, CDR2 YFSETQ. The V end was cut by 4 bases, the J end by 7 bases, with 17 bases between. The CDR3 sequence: CASSSGTAWGGYTF. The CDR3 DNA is TGCGCCAGCAGCAGCGGCACAGCCTGGGGTGGCTACACCTTC.

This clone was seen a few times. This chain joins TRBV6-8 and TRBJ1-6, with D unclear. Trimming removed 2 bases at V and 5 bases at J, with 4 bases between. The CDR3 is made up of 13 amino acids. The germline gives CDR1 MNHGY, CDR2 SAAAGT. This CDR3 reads CASSYPNNSPLHF. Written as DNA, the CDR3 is TGTGCCAGCAGTTACCCCAATAATTCACCCCTCCACTTT.

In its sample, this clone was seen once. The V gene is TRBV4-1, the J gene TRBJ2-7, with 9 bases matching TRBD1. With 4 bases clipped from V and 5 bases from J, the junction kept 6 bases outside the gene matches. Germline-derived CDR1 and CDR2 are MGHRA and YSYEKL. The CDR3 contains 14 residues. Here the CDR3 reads CASSLGTGSNEQYF. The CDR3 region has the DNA TGCGCCAGCAGCCTCGGGACAGGGTCCAACGAGCAGTACTTC.

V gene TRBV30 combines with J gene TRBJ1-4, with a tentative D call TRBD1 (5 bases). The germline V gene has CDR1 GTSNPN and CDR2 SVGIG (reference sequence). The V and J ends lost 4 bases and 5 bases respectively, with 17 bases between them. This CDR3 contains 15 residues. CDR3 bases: TGTGCCTGGAACAAAGCTTCCCCAGGGAATGAAAAACTGTTTTTT. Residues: CAWNKASPGNEKLFF.

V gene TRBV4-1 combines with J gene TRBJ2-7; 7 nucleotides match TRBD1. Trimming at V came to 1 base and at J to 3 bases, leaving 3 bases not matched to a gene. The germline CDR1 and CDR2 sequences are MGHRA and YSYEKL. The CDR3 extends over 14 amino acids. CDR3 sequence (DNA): TGCGCCAGCAGCCAAGGGCGGACAGGCTACGAGCAGTACTTC. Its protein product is CASSQGRTGYEQYF.

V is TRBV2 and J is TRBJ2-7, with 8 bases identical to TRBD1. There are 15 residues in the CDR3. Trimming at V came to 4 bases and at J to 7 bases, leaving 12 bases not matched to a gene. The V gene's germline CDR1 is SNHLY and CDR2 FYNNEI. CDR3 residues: CASSGKDRVGGEQYF. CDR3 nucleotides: TGTGCCAGCAGTGGGAAGGACAGGGTGGGAGGTGAGCAGTACTTC.

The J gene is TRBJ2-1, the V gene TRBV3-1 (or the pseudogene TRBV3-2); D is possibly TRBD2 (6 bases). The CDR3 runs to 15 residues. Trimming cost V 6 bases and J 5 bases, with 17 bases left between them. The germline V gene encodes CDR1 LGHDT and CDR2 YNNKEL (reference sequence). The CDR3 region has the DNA TGTGCCAGCAGGGGAACCGGGACTTTCGACAATGAGCAGTTCTTC. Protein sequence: CASRGTGTFDNEQFF.

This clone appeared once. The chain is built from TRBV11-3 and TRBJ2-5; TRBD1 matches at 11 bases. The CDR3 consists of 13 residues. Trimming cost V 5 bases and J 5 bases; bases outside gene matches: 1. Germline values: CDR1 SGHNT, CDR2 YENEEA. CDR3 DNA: TGTGCCAGCAGCCGGGACAGGGGGGAGACCCAGTACTTC. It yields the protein CASSRDRGETQYF.

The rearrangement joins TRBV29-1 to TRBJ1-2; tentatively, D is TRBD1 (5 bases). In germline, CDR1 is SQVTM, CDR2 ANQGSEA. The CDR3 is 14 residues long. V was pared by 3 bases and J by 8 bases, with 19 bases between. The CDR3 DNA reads TGCAGCGTTGATCGATTGACAGCGGGGGACGGCTACACCTTC. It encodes CSVDRLTAGDGYTF.

The CDR3 nucleotides are TGCGCCAGCAGCCCCTCCCAGACAGGGACGGAGGGGTTCTACGAGCAGTACTTC. This codes for CASSPSQTGTEGFYEQYF. This rearrangement joins TRBV4-1 to TRBJ2-7, with a weak D call TRBD1 (7 bases). Germline loops: CDR1 MGHRA, CDR2 YSYEKL. CDR3 length equals 18 residues. Deletions cut 4 bases from V and 3 bases from J, with 25 bases between.

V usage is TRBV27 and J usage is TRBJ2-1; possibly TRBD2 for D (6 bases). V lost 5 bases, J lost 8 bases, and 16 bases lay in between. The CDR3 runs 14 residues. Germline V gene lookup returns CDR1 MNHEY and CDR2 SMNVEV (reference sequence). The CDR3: CASSPAGPRDEQFF. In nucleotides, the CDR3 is TGTGCCAGCAGTCCCGCGGGGCCGAGGGATGAGCAGTTCTTC.

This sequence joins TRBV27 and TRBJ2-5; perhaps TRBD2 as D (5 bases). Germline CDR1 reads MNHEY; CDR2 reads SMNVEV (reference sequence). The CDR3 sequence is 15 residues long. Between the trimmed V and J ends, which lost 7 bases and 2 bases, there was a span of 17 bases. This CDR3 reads CASKPRAATQETQYF. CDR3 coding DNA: TGTGCCAGCAAGCCGCGGGCAGCTACGCAAGAGACCCAGTACTTC.

CDR3 region: CASSRPGQGGMYTEAFF. CDR3 in DNA: TGTGCCAGCAGCCGTCCGGGACAGGGAGGAATGTACACTGAAGCTTTCTTT. The chain couples TRBV14 to TRBJ1-1; 9 nucleotides line up with TRBD1. J gave up 3 bases and V 4 bases, and 12 bases lay outside the gene matches. The CDR3 spans 17 residues. CDR1 is SGHDN, CDR2 FVKESK, per germline.

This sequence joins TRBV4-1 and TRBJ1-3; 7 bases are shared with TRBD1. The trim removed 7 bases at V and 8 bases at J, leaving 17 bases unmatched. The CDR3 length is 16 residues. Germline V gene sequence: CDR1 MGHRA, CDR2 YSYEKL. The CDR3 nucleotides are TGCGCCAGCACCCCAAGGTACAGGGGAGATGTAGACACCATATATTTT. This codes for CASTPRYRGDVDTIYF.

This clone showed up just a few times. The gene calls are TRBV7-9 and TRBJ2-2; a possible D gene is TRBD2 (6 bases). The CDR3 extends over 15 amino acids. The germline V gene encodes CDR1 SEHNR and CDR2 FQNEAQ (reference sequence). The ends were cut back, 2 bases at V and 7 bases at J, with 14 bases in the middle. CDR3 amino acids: CASSLNTAGSGELFF. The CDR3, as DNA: TGTGCCAGCAGCTTAAACACCGCGGGGAGCGGGGAGCTGTTTTTT.

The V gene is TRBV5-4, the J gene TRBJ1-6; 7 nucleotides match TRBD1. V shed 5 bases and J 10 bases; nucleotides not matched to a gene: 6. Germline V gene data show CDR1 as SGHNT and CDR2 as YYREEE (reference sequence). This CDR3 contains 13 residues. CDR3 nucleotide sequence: TGTGCCAGCAGTTCGACAGGGCAATCACCCCTCCACTTT. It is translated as CASSSTGQSPLHF.

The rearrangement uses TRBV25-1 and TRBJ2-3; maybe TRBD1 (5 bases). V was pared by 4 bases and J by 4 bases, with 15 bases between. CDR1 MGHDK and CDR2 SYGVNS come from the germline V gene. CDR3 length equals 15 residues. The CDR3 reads CASSVGQGNADTQYF. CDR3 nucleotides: TGTGCCAGCAGTGTGGGCCAGGGTAACGCAGATACGCAGTATTTT.

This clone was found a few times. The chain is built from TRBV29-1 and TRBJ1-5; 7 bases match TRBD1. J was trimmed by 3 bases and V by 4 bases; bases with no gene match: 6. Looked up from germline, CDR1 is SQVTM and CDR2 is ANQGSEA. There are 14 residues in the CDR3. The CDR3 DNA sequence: TGCAGCGTTGTTGACAGGGACCTCAATCAGCCCCAGCATTTT. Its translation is CSVVDRDLNQPQHF.

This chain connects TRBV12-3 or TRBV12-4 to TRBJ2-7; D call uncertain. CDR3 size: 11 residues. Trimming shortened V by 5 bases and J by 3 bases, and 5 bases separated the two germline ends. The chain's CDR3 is CASSTDYEQYF. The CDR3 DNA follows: TGTGCCAGCAGTACAGACTACGAGCAGTACTTC.

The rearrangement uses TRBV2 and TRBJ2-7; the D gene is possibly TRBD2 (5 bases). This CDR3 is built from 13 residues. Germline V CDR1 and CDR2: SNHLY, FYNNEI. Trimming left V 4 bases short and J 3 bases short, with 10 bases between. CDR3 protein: CASSGRQLYEQYF. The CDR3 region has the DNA TGTGCCAGCAGTGGGAGGCAGCTCTACGAGCAGTACTTC.

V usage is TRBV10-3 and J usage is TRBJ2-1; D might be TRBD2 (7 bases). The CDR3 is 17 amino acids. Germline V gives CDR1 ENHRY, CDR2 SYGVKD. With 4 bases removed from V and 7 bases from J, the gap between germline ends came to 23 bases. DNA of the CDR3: TGTGCCATCAGTGCCGGGGGCGGGGGCGACACGGCGAATGAGCAGTTCTTC. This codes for CAISAGGGGDTANEQFF.

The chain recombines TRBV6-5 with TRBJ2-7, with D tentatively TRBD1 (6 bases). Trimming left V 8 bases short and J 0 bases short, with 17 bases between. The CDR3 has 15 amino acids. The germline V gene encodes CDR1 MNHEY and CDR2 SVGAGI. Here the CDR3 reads CASQQGTQNSYEQYF. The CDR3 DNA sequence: TGTGCCAGCCAACAGGGCACACAGAACTCCTACGAGCAGTACTTC.

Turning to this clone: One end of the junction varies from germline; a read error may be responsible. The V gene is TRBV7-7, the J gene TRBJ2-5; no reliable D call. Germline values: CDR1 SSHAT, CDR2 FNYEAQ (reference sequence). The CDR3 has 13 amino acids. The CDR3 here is CTSSARRQETQYF. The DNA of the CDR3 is TGTACCAGCAGCGCTAGAAGACAAGAGACCCAGTACTTC.

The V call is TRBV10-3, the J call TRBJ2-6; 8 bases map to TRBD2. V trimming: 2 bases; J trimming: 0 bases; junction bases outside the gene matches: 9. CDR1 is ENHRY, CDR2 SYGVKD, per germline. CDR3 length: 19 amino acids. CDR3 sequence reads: CAISEPSPGRGSGANVLTF. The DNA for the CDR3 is TGTGCCATCAGTGAGCCTTCACCCGGGAGGGGCTCTGGGGCCAACGTCCTGACTTTC.